One T cell receptor beta chain is described in this entry. The antigen is not known. Reasons for excluding patients were uncontrolled infection, other autoimmune disease, pregnancy or lactation. This sample was included in a study of T cells in Graves' hyperthyroidism and ophthalmopathy. Study-level background: It was at initial diagnosis, before any treatment, that peripheral blood was collected.

TCR beta CDR3 sequences were amplified from RNA transcripts. HTBI primers were employed in a first-round RT-PCR of the TCR CDR3. TCRdb called the multiplex PCR reads again in MiXCR, with one record for every CDR3 protein. This table has hundreds of thousands of distinct CDR3 sequences, about 15% appearing once. Points from the study as a whole: Progression to ophthalmopathy was predicted a median of roughly seven months early.

The sequence was collected from a woman aged 55 to 70 with Graves' ophthalmopathy. The sample comprised blood.

The CDR3 DNA reads as TGTGCCATCAGTGAGGTCGCGCGAGGGTCCAGGACCTACGAGCAGTACTTC. As protein: CAISEVARGSRTYEQYF. The J gene is TRBJ2-7, the V gene TRBV10-3, with D maybe TRBD2 (5 bases). V was pared by 2 bases and J by 2 bases, with 19 bases between. Germline CDR1 ENHRY, CDR2 SYGVKD. CDR3 length equals 17 residues.